The 10 T cell receptor beta chains reported below all come from one sample, sequenced in a study of blood T cell repertoires in COVID-19. The table came from immunoSEQ multiplex PCR; TCRdb's copy has only in-frame clones and leaves some out. The table has some 240,000 clones, approximately 82% seen once; the top ten hold approximately 1.5%. Material: peripheral blood. These receptors were taken from a woman in her thirties or forties who had recovered from COVID-19.

This chain connects TRBV27 to TRBJ1-5; no clear D gene. The CDR3 has 13 residues. V dropped 3 bases and J dropped 6 bases, with 9 bases sitting between them. Germline V gene data show CDR1 as MNHEY and CDR2 as SMNVEV (reference sequence). The CDR3 coding sequence is TGTGCCAGCAGTTTTTCGTCGGGTCAGCCCCAGCATTTT. Its translation: CASSFSSGQPQHF.

The rearrangement links TRBV20-1 to TRBJ2-5, with D possibly being TRBD1 (6 bases). This CDR3 has 10 amino acids. V lost 5 bases, J lost 6 bases, and 7 bases lay in between. The germline V gene encodes CDR1 DFQATT and CDR2 SNEGSKA (reference sequence). CDR3 in amino acids: CSAGTQTQYF. The CDR3 coding sequence is TGCAGTGCTGGGACACAGACCCAGTACTTC.

V is TRBV18 and J is TRBJ2-1, with 12 bases aligning to TRBD1. Germline CDR1 reads KGHSH; CDR2 reads LQKENI. This CDR3 has 18 amino acids. Trimming at V came to 2 bases and at J to 5 bases, leaving 10 bases not matched to a gene. DNA for the CDR3: TGTGCCAGCTCACCATCCCCGGGACAGGGGGCCGCCGACAATGAGCAGTTCTTC. Protein: CASSPSPGQGAADNEQFF.

The V and J genes are TRBV3-1 (or the pseudogene TRBV3-2) and TRBJ1-4; 8 nucleotides agree with TRBD1. This CDR3 has 16 residues. Germline CDR1 reads LGHDT; CDR2 reads YNNKEL (reference sequence). The J segment lost 2 bases and the V segment lost 4 bases, leaving 6 bases of the junction unmatched. CDR3 amino acids: CASSRTQGATNEKLFF. CDR3 DNA sequence: TGTGCCAGCAGCCGAACCCAGGGGGCGACTAATGAAAAACTGTTTTTT.

This chain connects TRBV5-6 to TRBJ2-3; the D gene is possibly TRBD1 (6 bases). The CDR3 spans 13 residues. V lost 5 bases and J lost 3, with 10 bases in between. Germline V gives CDR1 SGHDT, CDR2 YYEEEE. The CDR3 spells CASRKQGTDTQYF. Here the CDR3 DNA reads TGTGCCAGCAGAAAACAGGGAACAGATACGCAGTATTTT.

The chain combines TRBV18 with TRBJ2-5; TRBD1 aligns across 8 bases. The CDR3 has 15 amino acids. Germline V CDR1 and CDR2: KGHSH, LQKENI. Germline trimming cut 3 bases from V and 1 base from J; bases unmatched to any gene: 4. CDR3 DNA: TGTGCCAGCTCACCGCGACAGGGGTCCCAAGAGACCCAGTACTTC. It yields the protein CASSPRQGSQETQYF.

This clone turned up a few times. The chain carries TRBV19 and TRBJ2-3; 8 nucleotides align to TRBD1. Germline V CDR1 and CDR2: LNHDA, SQIVND (reference sequence). Germline trimming cut 6 bases from V and 10 bases from J; bases unmatched to any gene: 12. The CDR3 runs to 14 residues. The CDR3 DNA is TGTGCCAGTAGATGGAGATCGGACAGGGACCCGCAGTATTTT. Translating gives CASRWRSDRDPQYF.

V is TRBV9 and J is TRBJ2-2; tentative D call: TRBD1 (6 bases). The CDR3 is 13 residues long. V lost 3 bases and J 6 bases, leaving 9 bases between the germline ends. Germline V gene lookup returns CDR1 SGDLS and CDR2 YYNGEE. Here the CDR3 DNA reads TGTGCCAGCAGCGAGGGGGTTTCCGGGGAGCTGTTTTTT. This gives the protein CASSEGVSGELFF.

The V gene is TRBV5-8, the J gene TRBJ2-7; 9 nucleotides agree with TRBD1. V shed 3 bases, J shed 2 bases, and the junction held 9 bases outside the gene matches. The CDR3 runs to 16 residues. Germline CDR1 and CDR2: SGHTS and YDEGEE. CDR3 amino acids: CASSSEERTGAYEQYF. The CDR3 DNA reads as TGTGCCAGCAGCTCGGAGGAGCGGACAGGGGCCTACGAGCAGTACTTC.

CDR3 bases: TGTGCCAGCAGTGACAGCGTCCTAGCCAAAAACATTCAGTACTTC. Translated: CASSDSVLAKNIQYF. J is TRBJ2-4 and V is TRBV6-1; D unclear. CDR3 length equals 15 residues. Trimming removed 3 bases from V and 0 bases from J, with 9 bases in between. Germline values: CDR1 MNHNS, CDR2 SASEGT.